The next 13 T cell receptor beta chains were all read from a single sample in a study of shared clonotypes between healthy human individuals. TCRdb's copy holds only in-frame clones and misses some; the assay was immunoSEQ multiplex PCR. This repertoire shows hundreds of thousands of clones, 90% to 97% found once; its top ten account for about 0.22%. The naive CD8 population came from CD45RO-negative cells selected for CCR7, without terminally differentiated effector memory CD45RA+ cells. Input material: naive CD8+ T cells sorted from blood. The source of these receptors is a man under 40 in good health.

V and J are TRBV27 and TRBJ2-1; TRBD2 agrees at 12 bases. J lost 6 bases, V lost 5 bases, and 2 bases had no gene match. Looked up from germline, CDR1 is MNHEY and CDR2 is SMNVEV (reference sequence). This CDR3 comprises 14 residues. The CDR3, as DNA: TGTGCCAGCAGTCAGACTAGCGGGGGCAATGAGCAGTTCTTC. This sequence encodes CASSQTSGGNEQFF.

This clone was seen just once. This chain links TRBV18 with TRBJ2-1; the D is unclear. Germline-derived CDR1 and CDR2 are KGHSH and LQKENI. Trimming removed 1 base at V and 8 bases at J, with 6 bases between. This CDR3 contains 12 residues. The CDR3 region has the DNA TGTGCCAGCTCACCACTCGGCGATGAGCAGTTCTTC. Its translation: CASSPLGDEQFF.

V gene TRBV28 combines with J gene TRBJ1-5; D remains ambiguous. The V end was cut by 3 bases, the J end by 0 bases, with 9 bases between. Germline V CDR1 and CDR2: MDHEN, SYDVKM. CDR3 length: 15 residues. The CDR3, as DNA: TGTGCCAGCAGTTTTCTGTCAGATAGCAATCAGCCCCAGCATTTT. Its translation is CASSFLSDSNQPQHF.

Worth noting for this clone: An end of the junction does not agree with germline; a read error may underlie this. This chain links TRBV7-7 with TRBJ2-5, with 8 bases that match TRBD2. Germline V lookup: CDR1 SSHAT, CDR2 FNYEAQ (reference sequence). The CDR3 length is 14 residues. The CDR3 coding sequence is TGTGCTAGCAGCTCCCGGGGGGGGCCTGAGACCCAGTACTTC. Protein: CASSSRGGPETQYF. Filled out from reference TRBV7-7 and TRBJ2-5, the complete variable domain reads GAGVSQSPRYKVTKRGQDVTLRCDPISSHATLYWYQQALGQGPEFLTYFNYEAQPDKSGLPSDRFSAERPEGSISTLTIQRTEQRDSAMYRCASSSRGGPETQYFGPGTRLLVL.

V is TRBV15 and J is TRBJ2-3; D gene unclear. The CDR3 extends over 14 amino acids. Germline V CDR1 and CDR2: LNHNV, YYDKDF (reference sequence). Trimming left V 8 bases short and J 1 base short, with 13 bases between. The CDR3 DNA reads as TGTGCCACCTCTGCCGGGTGGGGCACAGATACGCAGTATTTT. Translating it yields CATSAGWGTDTQYF. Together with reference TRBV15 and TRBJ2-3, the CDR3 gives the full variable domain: DAMVIQNPRYQVTQFGKPVTLSCSQTLNHNVMYWYQQKSSQAPKLLFHYYDKDFNNEADTPDNFQSRRPNTSFCFLDIRSPGLGDTAMYLCATSAGWGTDTQYFGPGTRLTVL.

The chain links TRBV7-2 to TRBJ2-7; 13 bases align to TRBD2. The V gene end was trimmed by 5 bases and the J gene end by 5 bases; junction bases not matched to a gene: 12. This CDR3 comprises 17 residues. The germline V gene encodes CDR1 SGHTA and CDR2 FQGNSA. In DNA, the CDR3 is TGTGCCAGCAGCCCCGGGACTAGCGGGGTACTAGGGAACGAGCAGTACTTC. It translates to CASSPGTSGVLGNEQYF.

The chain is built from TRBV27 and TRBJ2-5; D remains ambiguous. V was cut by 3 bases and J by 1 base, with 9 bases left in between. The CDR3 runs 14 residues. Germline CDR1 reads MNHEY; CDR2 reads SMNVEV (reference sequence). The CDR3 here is CASSLHRAQETQYF. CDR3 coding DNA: TGTGCCAGCAGTTTGCATAGGGCCCAAGAGACCCAGTACTTC.

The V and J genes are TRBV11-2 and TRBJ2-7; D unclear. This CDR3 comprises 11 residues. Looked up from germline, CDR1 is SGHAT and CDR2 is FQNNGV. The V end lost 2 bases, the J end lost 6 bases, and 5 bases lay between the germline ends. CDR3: CASSLSGEQYF. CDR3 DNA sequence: TGTGCCAGCAGCTTATCGGGCGAGCAGTACTTC.

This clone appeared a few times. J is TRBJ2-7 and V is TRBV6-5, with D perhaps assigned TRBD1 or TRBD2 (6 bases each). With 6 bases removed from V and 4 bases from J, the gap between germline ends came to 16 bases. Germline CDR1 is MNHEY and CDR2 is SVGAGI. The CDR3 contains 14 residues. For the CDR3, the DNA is TGTGCCAGCAGCCCAGGAGTAGGGGGGTACGAGCAGTACTTC. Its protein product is CASSPGVGGYEQYF.

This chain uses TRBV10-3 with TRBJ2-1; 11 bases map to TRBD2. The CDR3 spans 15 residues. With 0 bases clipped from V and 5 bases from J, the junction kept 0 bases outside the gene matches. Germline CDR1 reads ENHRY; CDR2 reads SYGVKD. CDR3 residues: CAISESSGRDNEQFF. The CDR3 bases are TGTGCCATCAGTGAGTCTAGCGGGAGGGACAATGAGCAGTTCTTC.

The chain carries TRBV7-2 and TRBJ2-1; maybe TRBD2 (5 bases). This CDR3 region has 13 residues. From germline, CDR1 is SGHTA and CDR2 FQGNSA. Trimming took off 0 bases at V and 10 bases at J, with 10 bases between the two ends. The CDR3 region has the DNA TGTGCCAGCAGCTTAGCCATAGCGCCAGAGCAGTTCTTC. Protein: CASSLAIAPEQFF.

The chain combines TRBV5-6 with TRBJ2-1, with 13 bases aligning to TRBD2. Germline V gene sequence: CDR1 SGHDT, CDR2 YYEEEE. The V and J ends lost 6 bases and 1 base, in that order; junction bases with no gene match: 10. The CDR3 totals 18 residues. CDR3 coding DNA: TGTGCCAGCAACCCACGGACTAGCGGGAGTCAATCCTACAATGAGCAGTTCTTC. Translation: CASNPRTSGSQSYNEQFF.

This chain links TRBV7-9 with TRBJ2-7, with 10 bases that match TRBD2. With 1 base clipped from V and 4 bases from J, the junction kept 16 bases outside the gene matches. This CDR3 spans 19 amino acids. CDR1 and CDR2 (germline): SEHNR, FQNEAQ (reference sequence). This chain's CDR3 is CASSLVMGTPSGRRYEQYF. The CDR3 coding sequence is TGTGCCAGCAGCTTAGTAATGGGGACCCCTAGCGGGAGAAGGTACGAGCAGTACTTC.